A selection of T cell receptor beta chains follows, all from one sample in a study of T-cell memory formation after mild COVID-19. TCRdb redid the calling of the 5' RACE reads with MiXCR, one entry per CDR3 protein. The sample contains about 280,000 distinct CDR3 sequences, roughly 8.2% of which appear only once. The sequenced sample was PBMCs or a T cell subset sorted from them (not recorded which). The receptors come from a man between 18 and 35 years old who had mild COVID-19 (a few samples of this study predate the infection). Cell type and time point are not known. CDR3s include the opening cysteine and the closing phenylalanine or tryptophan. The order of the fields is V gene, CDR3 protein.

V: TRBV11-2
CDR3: CASSDLAGAYNEQFF

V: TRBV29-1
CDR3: CSVQKTVPNTEAFF

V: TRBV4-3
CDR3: CASSQEIDRRGYTF

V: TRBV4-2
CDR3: CASSQDGPAGGETQYF

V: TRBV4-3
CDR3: CASSLGDRDRVDTQYF

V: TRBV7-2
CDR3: CASSSGVRERSYEQYF

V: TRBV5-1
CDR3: CASTQTGTTDTQYF

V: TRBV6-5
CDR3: CASRTSRVTDTQYF

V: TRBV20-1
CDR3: CSADGRGGSDTQYF

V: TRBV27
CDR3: CASSFSFPGRGANVLTF

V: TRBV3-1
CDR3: CASSQGEGPYNYGYTF

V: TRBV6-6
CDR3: CASSMGGTNYGYTF

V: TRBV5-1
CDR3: CASSGARSTDTQYF

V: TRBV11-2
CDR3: CASSFTLGAQEQFF

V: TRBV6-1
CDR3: CASSEAFLKADKEETQYF

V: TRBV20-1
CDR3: CSARSGNEQFF

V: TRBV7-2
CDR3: CASSPVGVTGELFF

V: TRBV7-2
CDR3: CASSPQGPGRGQETQYF

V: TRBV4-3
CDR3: CASSQDTGDQPQHF

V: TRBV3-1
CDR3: CASSPRDWGHYGYTF

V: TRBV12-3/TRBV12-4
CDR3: CASSPVRANTEAFF

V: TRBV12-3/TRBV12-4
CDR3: CASEKSGARDTEAFF

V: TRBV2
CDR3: CATSQGGLYEQYF

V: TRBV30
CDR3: CAWSSSAGETQYF

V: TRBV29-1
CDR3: CSVVGDGGDYGYTF

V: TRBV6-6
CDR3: CASSYGGIQGKQPQHF

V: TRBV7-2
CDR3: CASSPRQGVEKLFF

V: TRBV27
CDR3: CASSLFFGGTAFF